This T cell receptor beta chain is drawn from a study of response to subunit inactivated influenza vaccine. The study, taken as a whole, reports: It was suggested by the authors that few new T cells are recruited by each seasonal influenza vaccination.

This clonotype was detected a few times. Its specificity is not known. TCRdb used MiXCR to reprocess the RT-PCR reads, holding one entry per CDR3 protein. The sample lists 550,000 to 800,000 distinct CDR3 sequences, less than 20% occurring once. The sample was PBMCs from blood, taken 11 to 12 days after vaccination. This TCR was recovered from a man aged 45-65 years who received an inactivated influenza vaccine.

The CDR3 coding sequence is TGCAGCGTTGCCCAGGGGACCGGGGAGCTGTTTTTT. It codes for CSVAQGTGELFF. The rearrangement joins TRBV29-1 to TRBJ2-2; D might be TRBD1 (6 bases). The CDR3 totals 12 residues. The V end lost 4 bases, the J end lost 5 bases, and 8 bases lay between the germline ends. Germline V lookup: CDR1 SQVTM, CDR2 ANQGSEA.